The 12 T cell receptor beta chains in this list originate from one sample, sequenced in a study of cytomegalovirus exposure and HLA in healthy donors (dated by TCRdb to the late 2010s). Library preparation employed the immunoSEQ multiplex PCR assay. A mixture of 60 forward primers for TCR Vbeta segments and 13 reverse primers for TCR Jbeta segments was used in the multiplex PCR. What TCRdb holds here is the immuneACCESS table cut down to in-frame rearrangements. Part of the clones is not present; checked against another copy, under half of the missing clones reflect an unresolved V gene, and the others are unexplained. The sample includes some 130,000 clones, with approximately 83% observed a single time. Roughly 3% of the sample rests with the top ten. The sequenced sample consisted of PBMCs. These receptors originate from a man in his forties or fifties in good health and CMV-seronegative.

Regarding this clone: An end of the junction does not agree with germline; a read error may underlie this. The chain recombines TRBV6-5 with TRBJ1-2; D is unresolved. Germline V gene sequence: CDR1 MNHEY, CDR2 SVGAGI. There are 15 residues in the CDR3. The chain's CDR3 is CASSPTRSFSYGYAF. The CDR3 nucleotides are TGTGCCAGCAGTCCTACGAGGTCGTTCAGCTATGGCTACGCCTTC.

This clone was counted only a few times. The J gene is TRBJ1-1, the V gene TRBV6-1; D is unresolved. The V end lost 6 bases, the J end lost 1 base, and 9 bases lay between the germline ends. The CDR3 totals 13 residues. Germline V gives CDR1 MNHNS, CDR2 SASEGT. Written as DNA, the CDR3 is TGTGCCAGCAGCCAAACACCGAACACTGAAGCTTTCTTT. Translated, it gives CASSQTPNTEAFF.

The chain is built from TRBV5-1 and TRBJ2-4, with D unclear. Trimming stripped 0 bases from V and 0 bases from J, with 7 bases between. The CDR3 loop spans 15 amino acids. CDR1 and CDR2 (germline): SGHRS, YFSETQ. The CDR3 nucleotides are TGCGCCAGCAGCTTGGGGCTGGTAGCCAAAAACATTCAGTACTTC. Amino acids: CASSLGLVAKNIQYF.

This chain connects TRBV9 to TRBJ2-2; 12 bases map to TRBD2. CDR1 and CDR2 from the germline V gene are SGDLS and YYNGEE. With V trimmed by 2 bases and J by 1 base, 6 bases remained unmatched. This CDR3 region has 18 residues. CDR3 sequence: CASSVRTSGILNTGELFF. The DNA for the CDR3 is TGTGCCAGCAGCGTGAGGACTAGCGGGATTCTGAACACCGGGGAGCTGTTTTTT.

The chain carries TRBV9 and TRBJ2-2, with D possibly TRBD1 on 6 matching bases. Trimming took 2 bases from V and 4 from J, leaving 15 bases between them. CDR1 SGDLS and CDR2 YYNGEE come from the germline V gene. This CDR3 has 16 residues. DNA for the CDR3: TGTGCCAGCAGCGTCCAACGAACAGGGAGCACCGGGGAGCTGTTTTTT. It encodes CASSVQRTGSTGELFF.

V usage is TRBV6-5 and J usage is TRBJ2-5; TRBD1 might be the D (5 bases). Germline V gene lookup returns CDR1 MNHEY and CDR2 SVGAGI. V dropped 2 bases and J dropped 8 bases, with 15 bases sitting between them. The CDR3 totals 14 residues. The CDR3 protein is CASSYAQGRITQYF. CDR3 sequence (DNA): TGTGCCAGCAGTTACGCGCAGGGTCGTATTACCCAGTACTTC.

This clone appeared a few times. V is TRBV7-3 and J is TRBJ2-6; D uncertain. V lost 6 bases and J lost 0, with 6 bases in between. The CDR3 spans 14 residues. CDR1 is SGHTA and CDR2 is FQGTGA in the germline V gene. CDR3 DNA: TGTGCCAGCAGGATAGTCTCTGGGGCCAACGTCCTGACTTTC. It specifies CASRIVSGANVLTF.

V is TRBV7-9 and J is TRBJ1-1; 11 nucleotides match TRBD1. The V and J ends lost 5 bases and 7 bases, in that order; junction bases with no gene match: 6. Germline-derived CDR1 and CDR2 are SEHNR and FQNEAQ (reference sequence). The CDR3 runs to 14 residues. The CDR3 protein is CASSRTGGKSEAFF. CDR3 in DNA: TGTGCCAGCAGCCGGACAGGGGGCAAGAGTGAAGCTTTCTTT.

The chain uses TRBV11-3 and TRBJ2-5, with a tentative D call TRBD2 (5 bases). Trimming left V 4 bases short and J 5 bases short, with 14 bases between. Germline V lookup: CDR1 SGHNT, CDR2 YENEEA. The CDR3 loop spans 14 amino acids. The CDR3: CASSSADYPETQYF. DNA of the CDR3: TGTGCCAGCAGCTCCGCAGACTATCCGGAGACCCAGTACTTC.

V usage is TRBV7-3 and J usage is TRBJ1-1; no clear D. Trimming took off 0 bases at V and 6 bases at J, with 14 bases between the two ends. Germline V lookup: CDR1 SGHTA, CDR2 FQGTGA. CDR3 length equals 15 residues. In nucleotides, the CDR3 is TGTGCCAGCAGCTTAACGAGGGTGGGGAGGGCTGAAGCTTTCTTT. This encodes CASSLTRVGRAEAFF.

This clone was counted between two and nine times. The J gene is TRBJ2-7, the V gene TRBV2; tentative D call: TRBD1 (5 bases). Germline-derived CDR1 and CDR2 are SNHLY and FYNNEI. The CDR3 runs 14 residues. The V end lost 6 bases, the J end lost 0 bases, and 12 bases lay between the germline ends. The CDR3: CASRQAGFSYEQYF. The DNA of the CDR3 is TGTGCCAGCAGACAGGCAGGGTTCTCCTACGAGCAGTACTTC.

This clone was detected once. Written as DNA, the CDR3 is TGTGCCAGCAAAAAGGGGGAGTTTCCTACGCAGTATTTT. It is translated as CASKKGEFPTQYF. The V and J genes are TRBV19 and TRBJ2-3, with a weak D call TRBD1 (6 bases). This CDR3 has 13 residues. Germline loops: CDR1 LNHDA, CDR2 SQIVND (reference sequence). V was trimmed by 9 bases and J by 8 bases, leaving 18 bases between them.